A selection of T cell receptor beta chains follows, all from one sample in a study of T cells in Graves' hyperthyroidism and ophthalmopathy. TCRdb recomputed calls from the multiplex PCR reads with MiXCR, one row per CDR3 protein. The sample contains more than 300,000 distinct CDR3 sequences, approximately 13% of which appear only once. Sequencing used blood. The receptors derive from a woman aged 55 to 70 with Graves' hyperthyroidism. The CDR3 runs from the conserved cysteine through the conserved F or W.

V gene: TRBV20-1
CDR3 protein: CSARGSIGYEQYF

V gene: TRBV3-1
CDR3 protein: CASSQDASSLNTEAFF

V gene: TRBV5-1
CDR3 protein: CASSPFRGAYEQYF

V gene: TRBV7-9
CDR3 protein: CASSLRTGGDEKLFF

V gene: TRBV28
CDR3 protein: CASSTLGLPSYEQYF

V gene: TRBV20-1
CDR3 protein: CSARVPRINYGYTF

V gene: TRBV7-9
CDR3 protein: CASTRQGPYEQYF

V gene: TRBV7-2
CDR3 protein: CASSLSFSGARGELFF

V gene: TRBV18
CDR3 protein: CASSSDMGVSNEQFF

V gene: TRBV4-1
CDR3 protein: CASSHPLPGHLQEGYTF

V gene: TRBV10-3
CDR3 protein: CAISENPGQGAKNIQYF

V gene: TRBV7-2
CDR3 protein: CASSSGGTHYEQYF

V gene: TRBV5-1
CDR3 protein: CASSLAGTGGTEAFF

V gene: TRBV6-2/TRBV6-3
CDR3 protein: CASSYSRTSGRRRSDTQYF

V gene: TRBV11-2
CDR3 protein: CASSFGQRPRASGRSYNEQFF

V gene: TRBV18
CDR3 protein: CASSPLASVQETQYF

V gene: TRBV24-1
CDR3 protein: CATSERGTGKDEAFF

V gene: TRBV6-2/TRBV6-3
CDR3 protein: CASLEAGPYNEQFF

V gene: TRBV2
CDR3 protein: CASMGGKGYTF

V gene: TRBV18
CDR3 protein: CASSPARANYEKLFF

V gene: TRBV7-2
CDR3 protein: CASSLARYRGSYTF

V gene: TRBV7-9
CDR3 protein: CASSYRGLPDTQYF

V gene: TRBV20-1
CDR3 protein: CSALTGTSGYNEQFF

V gene: TRBV10-1
CDR3 protein: CASSGSLDRTNTGELFF

V gene: TRBV10-3
CDR3 protein: CAISGGQGDEKLFF

V gene: TRBV2
CDR3 protein: CASSESAGQANYGYTF

V gene: TRBV4-1
CDR3 protein: CASSQDWNIQYF

V gene: TRBV10-3
CDR3 protein: CAISDLGRDRPAGGEETQYF

V gene: TRBV19
CDR3 protein: CASSPPGAVSYEQYF

V gene: TRBV12-3/TRBV12-4
CDR3 protein: CASNPSGSADTQYF

V gene: TRBV6-5
CDR3 protein: CASSHGQRNTEAFF